Following are 21 T cell receptor beta chains from one sample sequenced in a study of early T cells in non-severe SARS-CoV-2 infection (dated by TCRdb to about 2021). Receptors were amplified or captured by 5' RACE. Sequenced on a NextSeq 500. TCRdb reprocessed the public reads (quality trimming at Q25 with fastp, clone calling with MiXCR) and kept in-frame beta chains. Identical CDR3 protein sequences are pooled into one entry, listed with their most common genes and DNA. This sample has some 91,000 distinct CDR3 sequences in its table, and more than 12% of those were observed once. Around 6% of the sample is in the top ten clones. Sequenced input: whole blood. The source of these receptors is an adult who was a healthcare worker with PCR-confirmed SARS-CoV-2 infection or an uninfected control (not recorded which).

This clonotype was found many times. This chain uses TRBV5-1 with TRBJ2-1; D not certain. V dropped 2 bases and J dropped 5 bases, with 2 bases sitting between them. The CDR3 is made up of 11 amino acids. Germline CDR1 SGHRS, CDR2 YFSETQ. The CDR3 DNA sequence: TGCGCCAGCAGCTTCGACAATGAGCAGTTCTTC. It codes for CASSFDNEQFF.

This rearrangement joins TRBV29-1 to TRBJ2-1; TRBD1 agrees at 9 bases. This CDR3 spans 15 amino acids. Germline V CDR1 and CDR2: SQVTM, ANQGSEA. The V segment lost 7 bases and the J segment 0 bases; nucleotides outside the gene matches: 7. DNA of the CDR3: TGCAGCGCAACGACAGGGGGGGGCTCCTACAATGAGCAGTTCTTC. Its translation: CSATTGGGSYNEQFF.

The sample holds a few counts of this clonotype. V gene TRBV7-8 combines with J gene TRBJ2-3, with 10 bases lining up with TRBD2. The CDR3 sequence is 15 residues long. With V trimmed by 4 bases and J by 2 bases, 3 bases remained unmatched. Germline assignment: CDR1 SGHVS and CDR2 FQNEAQ. Written as DNA, the CDR3 is TGTGCCAGCAGCTCCGGACTAGCGGTCACAGATACGCAGTATTTT. It codes for CASSSGLAVTDTQYF.

This chain uses TRBV9 with TRBJ2-5, with D uncertain. The CDR3 runs 12 residues. With 0 bases removed from V and 4 bases from J, the gap between germline ends came to 4 bases. Germline V gene lookup returns CDR1 SGDLS and CDR2 YYNGEE. CDR3 DNA sequence: TGTGCCAGCAGCGTAGGCGGAGAGACCCAGTACTTC. This codes for CASSVGGETQYF.

The rearrangement uses TRBV9 and TRBJ2-1, with TRBD1 identical over 8 bases. Germline loops: CDR1 SGDLS, CDR2 YYNGEE. The CDR3 runs 14 residues. Losses at the gene ends were 4 bases for V and 5 bases for J; bases not matched to a gene: 5. CDR3 sequence (DNA): TGTGCCAGCAGCCCTAGGACAGGGCACAATGAGCAGTTCTTC. Amino acids: CASSPRTGHNEQFF.

Worth noting for this clonotype: The conserved final phenylalanine or tryptophan is absent from the CDR3, which likely points to a read error. V is TRBV29-1 and J is TRBJ2-1, with 11 nucleotides matching TRBD2. This CDR3 spans 13 amino acids. CDR1 is SQVTM and CDR2 is ANQGSEA in the germline V gene. Trimming cost V 7 bases and J 6 bases; bases outside gene matches: 5. DNA of the CDR3: TGCAGCGCCGGGACTAGCGGCCGCAATGAGCAGTTCCTC. Amino acids: CSAGTSGRNEQFL.

There are a few counts of this clonotype. This chain links TRBV5-5 with TRBJ2-1, with 9 bases matching TRBD1. The CDR3 loop spans 15 amino acids. After removal of 4 bases from V and 7 bases from J, the junction contained 9 bases not matched to a gene. Germline loops: CDR1 SGHKS, CDR2 YYEKEE (reference sequence). The DNA of the CDR3 is TGTGCCAGCAGCCTGGACAGGGGTCGGGGGAATGAGCAGTTCTTC. The encoded protein is CASSLDRGRGNEQFF.

The chain links TRBV7-2 to TRBJ2-4, with D unclear. Germline CDR1 reads SGHTA; CDR2 reads FQGNSA. V lost 3 bases and J lost 6, with 9 bases in between. CDR3 length: 13 amino acids. The CDR3 region has the DNA TGTGCCAGCAGCTTGTCAGACCGAAACATTCAGTACTTC. Amino acid sequence: CASSLSDRNIQYF. The full variable domain, completed using reference TRBV7-2 and TRBJ2-4, is GAGVSQSPSNKVTEKGKDVELRCDPISGHTALYWYRQSLGQGLEFLIYFQGNSAPDKSGLPSDRFSAERTGGSVSTLTIQRTQQEDSAVYLCASSLSDRNIQYFGAGTRLSVL.

This clonotype is deemed medium-sized. The J gene is TRBJ2-3, the V gene TRBV10-1; tentative D call: TRBD2 (5 bases). V was clipped by 3 bases and J by 1 base, with 11 bases between them. CDR3 size: 15 residues. CDR1 and CDR2 (germline): WNHNN, SYGVQD (reference sequence). The CDR3 DNA reads TGCGCCAGCAGTGACGGTAGCGCGGGCACAGATACGCAGTATTTT. It encodes CASSDGSAGTDTQYF.

The genes are TRBV20-1 and TRBJ2-7, with D maybe TRBD2 (5 bases). Germline V CDR1 and CDR2: DFQATT, SNEGSKA (reference sequence). This CDR3 has 14 amino acids. V was trimmed by 6 bases and J by 5 bases, leaving 20 bases between them. CDR3 sequence (DNA): TGCAGTGCGGGAGAGGTCAGAACTTTCCACGAGCAGTACTTC. Its protein product is CSAGEVRTFHEQYF.

This clonotype has more than one count but fewer than ten. The V gene is TRBV7-3, the J gene TRBJ2-3; 9 bases are a match to TRBD2. V was clipped by 4 bases and J by 4 bases; unmatched bases: 9. Germline loops: CDR1 SGHTA, CDR2 FQGTGA. The length of the CDR3 is 16 residues. Here the CDR3 DNA reads TGTGCCAGCAGCTCCCAGGGCGGGAGGGCGGCAGATACGCAGTATTTT. This translates into CASSSQGGRAADTQYF.

This clonotype was observed a few times. The chain employs TRBV9 and TRBJ2-7, with 9 positions matching TRBD2. The CDR3 sequence is 16 residues long. Per germline, CDR1 SGDLS and CDR2 YYNGEE. With V trimmed by 0 bases and J by 3 bases, 7 bases remained unmatched. CDR3 protein: CASSVERREGYYEQYF. CDR3 nucleotides: TGTGCCAGCAGCGTAGAGCGGCGGGAGGGATACTACGAGCAGTACTTC. Together with reference TRBV9 and TRBJ2-7, the CDR3 gives the full variable domain: DSGVTQTPKHLITATGQRVTLRCSPRSGDLSVYWYQQSLDQGLQFLIQYYNGEERAKGNILERFSAQQFPDLHSELNLSSLELGDSALYFCASSVERREGYYEQYFGPGTRLTVT.

The chain joins TRBV28 to TRBJ2-1, with TRBD2 matching over 8 bases. Germline CDR1 and CDR2: MDHEN and SYDVKM. CDR3 length: 17 amino acids. The V and J ends lost 0 bases and 4 bases, in that order; junction bases with no gene match: 8. CDR3 protein: CASSLWGSGIPYNEQFF. Written as DNA, the CDR3 is TGTGCCAGCAGTTTATGGGGTAGCGGGATACCTTACAATGAGCAGTTCTTC. The whole variable domain, filled in from reference TRBV28 and TRBJ2-1, reads DVKVTQSSRYLVKRTGEKVFLECVQDMDHENMFWYRQDPGLGLRLIYFSYDVKMKEKGDIPEGYSVSREKKERFSLILESASTNQTSMYLCASSLWGSGIPYNEQFFGPGTRLTVL.

This chain uses TRBV2 with TRBJ2-1; the D is unclear. Germline CDR1 reads SNHLY; CDR2 reads FYNNEI. V lost 0 bases to trimming and J lost 6 bases, with 9 bases between them. CDR3 size: 14 residues. The CDR3 loop reads CASSEALQANEQFF. The CDR3 nucleotides are TGTGCCAGCAGTGAAGCGCTTCAGGCCAATGAGCAGTTCTTC.

This clonotype showed up many times. The chain carries TRBV6-6 and TRBJ1-1, with 7 bases matching TRBD1. The germline V gene encodes CDR1 MNHNY and CDR2 SVGAGI (reference sequence). V shed 1 base, J shed 5 bases, and the junction held 10 bases outside the gene matches. The CDR3 is made up of 16 amino acids. The CDR3 region has the DNA TGTGCCAGCAGTTACTTTCGTAACAGGGGCGAGACTGAAGCTTTCTTT. This codes for CASSYFRNRGETEAFF.

This clonotype was recorded at least ten times. V gene TRBV14 combines with J gene TRBJ1-5; D unresolved. The CDR3 contains 13 residues. The V end was cut by 3 bases, the J end by 2 bases, with 5 bases between. Germline V gives CDR1 SGHDN, CDR2 FVKESK. The CDR3 is CASSQGGNQPQHF. In nucleotides, the CDR3 is TGTGCCAGCAGCCAGGGCGGCAATCAGCCCCAGCATTTT.

V usage is TRBV4-3 and J usage is TRBJ1-6; D might be TRBD1 (6 bases). V dropped 5 bases and J dropped 10 bases, with 15 bases sitting between them. Germline loops: CDR1 LGHNA, CDR2 YSLEER. The CDR3 runs 14 residues. The CDR3 DNA reads TGCGCCAGCAGCAACTGGGGGCGAAGATCACCCCTCCACTTT. As protein: CASSNWGRRSPLHF.

This clonotype was observed a few times. The chain couples TRBV11-2 to TRBJ2-5; D is unresolved. This CDR3 contains 14 residues. CDR1 and CDR2 from the germline V gene are SGHAT and FQNNGV. V gave up 7 bases and J gave up 1 base, with 13 bases separating them. As DNA, the CDR3 is TGTGCCAGCACAACACCTCAATTCCAAGAGACCCAGTACTTC. Translated: CASTTPQFQETQYF.

V usage is TRBV5-4 and J usage is TRBJ2-7, with TRBD1 matching 11 bases. CDR3 length: 14 amino acids. Germline loops: CDR1 SGHNT, CDR2 YYREEE (reference sequence). The ends lost 5 bases at V and 5 bases at J; junction bases unmatched: 6. This CDR3 reads CASSSGTGGNEQYF. CDR3 in DNA: TGTGCCAGCAGTTCCGGGACAGGGGGGAACGAGCAGTACTTC.

In its sample, this clonotype was seen a few times. V is TRBV5-1 and J is TRBJ2-1; D is undetermined. CDR1 and CDR2 from the germline V gene are SGHRS and YFSETQ. The CDR3 loop spans 12 amino acids. V lost 3 bases, J lost 6 bases, and 7 bases lay in between. The CDR3 spells CASSYRGNEQFF. The CDR3 region has the DNA TGCGCCAGCAGCTACCGAGGCAATGAGCAGTTCTTC.

This clonotype was detected a few times. This CDR3 is CASSPLPGSYNEQFF. In nucleotides, the CDR3 is TGTGCCAGCAGCCCCCTTCCCGGCTCCTACAATGAGCAGTTCTTC. The chain links TRBV7-3 to TRBJ2-1, with D unclear. The germline CDR1 and CDR2 sequences are SGHTA and FQGTGA. CDR3 length equals 15 residues. V lost 5 bases and J 0 bases, leaving 11 bases between the germline ends.